The 5 T cell receptor beta chains below were found in one sample sequenced in a study of cytomegalovirus exposure and HLA in healthy donors. PCR employed 60 Vbeta and 13 Jbeta primers. Profiled with immunoSEQ multiplex PCR; TCRdb holds only in-frame clones, not every one. The sample lists some 150,000 clones; about 79% were seen once. The sample taken for sequencing was PBMCs. All receptors derive from a female donor in good health and CMV-seropositive.

The chain employs TRBV5-6 and TRBJ2-7, with 11 positions matching TRBD1. The junction had 6 bases not matched to a gene; V was cut back by 0 bases and J by 7 bases. Per germline, CDR1 SGHDT and CDR2 YYEEEE. The CDR3 covers 15 residues. DNA of the CDR3: TGTGCCAGCAGCTTGGCCCCGGGACAGGGGGTAGAGCAGTACTTC. Its translation: CASSLAPGQGVEQYF. The variable domain in full, completed from reference TRBV5-6 and TRBJ2-7, reads DAGVTQSPTHLIKTRGQQVTLRCSPKSGHDTVSWYQQALGQGPQFIFQYYEEEERQRGNFPDRFSGHQFPNYSSELNVNALLLGDSALYLCASSLAPGQGVEQYFGPGTRLTVT.

The rearrangement links TRBV25-1 to TRBJ2-7; TRBD1 aligns across 8 bases. The CDR3 has 15 amino acids. Germline loops: CDR1 MGHDK, CDR2 SYGVNS. V shed 3 bases and J 2 bases; nucleotides not matched to a gene: 6. This chain's CDR3 is CASSDQDRATYEQYF. Here the CDR3 DNA reads TGTGCCAGCAGTGATCAGGACAGGGCCACCTACGAGCAGTACTTC.

The rearrangement links TRBV7-6 to TRBJ2-1; D is undetermined. Trimming shortened V by 5 bases and J by 13 bases, and 9 bases separated the two germline ends. Germline V CDR1 and CDR2: SGHVS, FNYEAQ. The CDR3 spans 10 residues. The CDR3 DNA sequence: TGTGCCAGCAGCCAATCTACTCAGTTCTTC. It codes for CASSQSTQFF.

The chain joins TRBV5-4 to TRBJ1-1; 11 bases are shared with TRBD1. Germline CDR1 SGHNT, CDR2 YYREEE (reference sequence). V trimming: 0 bases; J trimming: 4 bases; junction bases outside the gene matches: 11. CDR3 length: 18 amino acids. Here the CDR3 DNA reads TGTGCCAGCAGCTTGGTGTGGGGACAGGGGGGAGTGGGCACTGAAGCTTTCTTT. Amino acids: CASSLVWGQGGVGTEAFF.

The V gene is TRBV19, the J gene TRBJ1-1; 8 bases map to TRBD1. Germline V gene data show CDR1 as LNHDA and CDR2 as SQIVND (reference sequence). The junction had 9 bases not matched to a gene; V was cut back by 3 bases and J by 0 bases. The CDR3 covers 17 residues. The CDR3 loop is CASSIRQGSVMNTEAFF. The CDR3 nucleotides are TGTGCCAGTAGTATCCGACAGGGGTCGGTAATGAACACTGAAGCTTTCTTT.